The 6 T cell receptor beta chains in this list originate from one sample, sequenced in a study of lymphopenia after photon versus proton radiotherapy. Some clones are missing from TCRdb's copy, which holds only in-frame ones; the method was immunoSEQ multiplex PCR. The sample lists roughly 150,000 clones; about 88% were seen once. The material was peripheral blood, obtained from a patient treated with photon-based radiotherapy. The receptors were sampled from a man aged 45-65 years with gastric cancer.

This chain connects TRBV2 to TRBJ2-7, with 8 bases identical to TRBD1. The CDR3 consists of 14 residues. Germline loops: CDR1 SNHLY, CDR2 FYNNEI. With V trimmed by 6 bases and J by 3 bases, 7 bases remained unmatched. Written as DNA, the CDR3 is TGTGCCAGCAGCCGGACAGGGATTCGCTACGAGCAGTACTTC. Residues: CASSRTGIRYEQYF.

As DNA, the CDR3 is TGTGCCAGCAGTGACTCGTACAGGGAAGCTAACTATGGCTACACCTTC. The encoded protein is CASSDSYREANYGYTF. The genes are TRBV6-4 and TRBJ1-2; D perhaps matches TRBD1 (6 bases). Germline V lookup: CDR1 MRHNA, CDR2 SNTAGT. Trimming shortened V by 0 bases and J by 0 bases, and 11 bases separated the two germline ends. The CDR3 covers 16 residues.

The V and J genes are TRBV30 and TRBJ2-3; 15 bases map to TRBD2. The CDR3 length is 17 residues. CDR1 and CDR2 (germline): GTSNPN, SVGIG (reference sequence). V shed 3 bases and J 1 base; nucleotides not matched to a gene: 5. The CDR3 region has the DNA TGTGCCTGGAGCGGACTAGCGGGAGGGCCGGGCACAGATACGCAGTATTTT. It translates to CAWSGLAGGPGTDTQYF.

V and J are TRBV7-8 and TRBJ2-7; D uncertain. The germline V gene has CDR1 SGHVS and CDR2 FQNEAQ. Trimming stripped 3 bases from V and 0 bases from J, with 6 bases between. This CDR3 region has 13 residues. The CDR3 here is CASSFGRSYEQYF. DNA of the CDR3: TGTGCCAGCAGCTTCGGCCGCTCCTACGAGCAGTACTTC.

The chain joins TRBV7-2 to TRBJ1-5; D unclear. The germline V gene encodes CDR1 SGHTA and CDR2 FQGNSA. The CDR3 loop spans 13 amino acids. Trimming cost V 0 bases and J 10 bases, with 10 bases left between them. This CDR3 is CASSLAGGPPQHF. The CDR3, as DNA: TGTGCCAGCAGCTTAGCTGGCGGCCCCCCCCAGCATTTT.

The CDR3 DNA reads TGTGCCAGCAGCAAAGAGGCAGAGACCCAGTACTTC. Its protein is CASSKEAETQYF. The genes are TRBV21-1 and TRBJ2-5. TRBV21-1 is a recognized pseudogene. CDR3 length: 12 residues.